Below, 5 T cell receptor beta chains from the same sample are listed, as sequenced in a study of OX40 agonist ivuxolimab in advanced cancers. Assay used: immunoSEQ multiplex PCR; TCRdb lists only in-frame clones, some missing. The sample holds tens of thousands of clones, 70% to 90% seen once. This specimen was CD4+ or CD8+ T cells sorted from blood, taken in a trial of the OX40 agonist ivuxolimab. These receptors were obtained from an adult with an advanced solid tumor such as melanoma, head and neck, liver or kidney cancer.

The rearrangement joins TRBV6-5 to TRBJ2-3; tentatively, D is TRBD2 (7 bases). Germline loops: CDR1 MNHEY, CDR2 SVGAGI. The CDR3 covers 15 residues. V dropped 4 bases and J dropped 1 base, with 12 bases sitting between them. The CDR3, as DNA: TGTGCCAGCAGTTGGGGGGGCGGCCGCACAGATACGCAGTATTTT. This translates into CASSWGGGRTDTQYF.

The chain recombines TRBV9 with TRBJ2-1; D possibly uses TRBD1 or TRBD2 (5 bases each). This CDR3 contains 13 residues. Germline assignment: CDR1 SGDLS and CDR2 YYNGEE. V was clipped by 4 bases and J by 5 bases, with 10 bases between them. CDR3 amino acids: CASSPGTHNEQFF. The CDR3 bases are TGTGCCAGCAGCCCCGGGACCCACAATGAGCAGTTCTTC.

The rearrangement uses TRBV5-1 and TRBJ1-1; 8 positions match TRBD1. J gave up 5 bases and V 2 bases, and 8 bases lay outside the gene matches. Germline V gene sequence: CDR1 SGHRS, CDR2 YFSETQ. The CDR3 consists of 15 residues. The CDR3 sequence: CASSFSGQGWTEAFF. CDR3 DNA sequence: TGCGCCAGCAGCTTTAGTGGACAGGGATGGACTGAAGCTTTCTTT.

The chain joins TRBV7-9 to TRBJ2-3; possibly TRBD1 for D (6 bases). The V gene lost 3 bases and the J gene lost 5 bases, with 15 bases spanning the gap. The CDR3 totals 15 residues. From germline, CDR1 is SEHNR and CDR2 FQNEAQ (reference sequence). CDR3 bases: TGTGCCAGCAGCTTTCTCCAGGGGAGAAGAGATACGCAGTATTTT. Protein: CASSFLQGRRDTQYF.

The rearrangement uses TRBV6-6 and TRBJ1-1; D is undetermined. This CDR3 region has 10 residues. Germline V gene sequence: CDR1 MNHNY, CDR2 SVGAGI (reference sequence). Trimming took off 2 bases at V and 5 bases at J, with 0 bases between the two ends. CDR3 nucleotides: TGTGCCAGCAGTTACACTGAAGCTTTCTTT. Residues: CASSYTEAFF.